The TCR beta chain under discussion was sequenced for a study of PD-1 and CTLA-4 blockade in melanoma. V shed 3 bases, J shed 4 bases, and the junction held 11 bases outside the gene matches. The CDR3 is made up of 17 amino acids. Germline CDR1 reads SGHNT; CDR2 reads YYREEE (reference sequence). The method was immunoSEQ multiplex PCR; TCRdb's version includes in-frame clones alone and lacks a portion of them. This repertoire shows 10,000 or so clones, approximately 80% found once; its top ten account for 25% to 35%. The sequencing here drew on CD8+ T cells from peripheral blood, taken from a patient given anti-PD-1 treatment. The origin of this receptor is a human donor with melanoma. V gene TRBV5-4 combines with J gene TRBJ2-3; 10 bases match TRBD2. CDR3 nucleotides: TGTGCCAGCAGCTCGACTAGCGGGCCTCTGGCGCCAGATACGCAGTATTTT. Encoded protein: CASSSTSGPLAPDTQYF.